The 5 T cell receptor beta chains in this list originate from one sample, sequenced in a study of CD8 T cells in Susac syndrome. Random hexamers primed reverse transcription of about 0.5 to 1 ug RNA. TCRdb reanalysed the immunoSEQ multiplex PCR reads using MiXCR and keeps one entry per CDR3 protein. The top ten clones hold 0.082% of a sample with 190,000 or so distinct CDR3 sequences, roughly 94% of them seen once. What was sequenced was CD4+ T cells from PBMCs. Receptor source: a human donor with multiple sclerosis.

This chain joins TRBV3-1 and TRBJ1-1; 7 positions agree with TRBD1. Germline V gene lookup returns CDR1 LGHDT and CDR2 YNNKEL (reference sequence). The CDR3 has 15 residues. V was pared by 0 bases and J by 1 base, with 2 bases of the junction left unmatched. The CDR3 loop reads CASSQDWTGNTEAFF. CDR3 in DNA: TGTGCCAGCAGCCAAGATTGGACAGGGAACACTGAAGCTTTCTTT.

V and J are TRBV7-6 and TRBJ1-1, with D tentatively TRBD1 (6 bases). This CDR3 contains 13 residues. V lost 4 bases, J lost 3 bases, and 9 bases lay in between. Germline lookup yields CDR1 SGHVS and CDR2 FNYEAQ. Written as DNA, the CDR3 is TGTGCCAGCAGCTCTCGGACAGACACTGAAGCTTTCTTT. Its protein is CASSSRTDTEAFF.

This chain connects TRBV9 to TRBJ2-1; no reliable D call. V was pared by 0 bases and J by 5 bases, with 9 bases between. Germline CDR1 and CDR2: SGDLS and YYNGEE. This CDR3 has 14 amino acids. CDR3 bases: TGTGCCAGCAGCGTAGCCATCGAAGACAATGAGCAGTTCTTC. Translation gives CASSVAIEDNEQFF.

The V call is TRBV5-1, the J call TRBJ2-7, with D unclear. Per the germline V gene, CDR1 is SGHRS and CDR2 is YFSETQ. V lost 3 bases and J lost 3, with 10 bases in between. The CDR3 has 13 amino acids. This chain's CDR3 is CASSSLTYYEQYF. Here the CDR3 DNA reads TGCGCCAGCAGCTCGCTTACTTACTACGAGCAGTACTTC. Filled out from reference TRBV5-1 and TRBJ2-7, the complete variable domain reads KAGVTQTPRYLIKTRGQQVTLSCSPISGHRSVSWYQQTPGQGLQFLFEYFSETQRNKGNFPGRFSGRQFSNSRSEMNVSTLELGDSALYLCASSSLTYYEQYFGPGTRLTVT.

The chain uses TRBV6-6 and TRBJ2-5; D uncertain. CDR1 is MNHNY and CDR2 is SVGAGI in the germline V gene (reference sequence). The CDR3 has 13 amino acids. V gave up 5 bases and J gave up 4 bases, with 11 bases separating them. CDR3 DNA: TGTGCCAGCAGTGGACCGGCGCCAGAGACCCAGTACTTC. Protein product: CASSGPAPETQYF.